The subject of this entry is one T cell receptor (beta chain). Its target is not known. The CDR3 length is 13 residues. Germline CDR1 is LNHDA and CDR2 is SQIVND (reference sequence). The junction had 11 bases not matched to a gene; V was cut back by 9 bases and J by 9 bases. The data were taken from a study of siplizumab effects on memory and regulatory T cells. Overall study findings and caveats: Assignment of a naive or memory phenotype failed for roughly 75-95% of the proliferating CD4+ or CD8+ clones. Tracing alloreactive clones into unstimulated subsets worked for only a minor fraction of them. Naive T cells apparently outstripped memory cells in diversity and seemed major alloresponse contributors. The study found that mappable alloreactive CD4+ clones averaged approximately 69% Treg-derived with siplizumab and roughly 30% in controls.

Libraries were prepared by immunoSEQ multiplex PCR; TCRdb keeps only in-frame clonotypes and omits some of them. The table includes approximately 100,000 clones, 92% detected once. The genes are TRBV19 and TRBJ2-1; 7 bases agree with TRBD1. This TCR was recovered from a human donor in good health. Sequencing was performed on non-Treg CD4+ T cells sorted from blood. For the CDR3, the DNA is TGTGCCAGCCGGGACAGCGCTTGGGTTGAGCAGTTCTTC. The encoded protein is CASRDSAWVEQFF.